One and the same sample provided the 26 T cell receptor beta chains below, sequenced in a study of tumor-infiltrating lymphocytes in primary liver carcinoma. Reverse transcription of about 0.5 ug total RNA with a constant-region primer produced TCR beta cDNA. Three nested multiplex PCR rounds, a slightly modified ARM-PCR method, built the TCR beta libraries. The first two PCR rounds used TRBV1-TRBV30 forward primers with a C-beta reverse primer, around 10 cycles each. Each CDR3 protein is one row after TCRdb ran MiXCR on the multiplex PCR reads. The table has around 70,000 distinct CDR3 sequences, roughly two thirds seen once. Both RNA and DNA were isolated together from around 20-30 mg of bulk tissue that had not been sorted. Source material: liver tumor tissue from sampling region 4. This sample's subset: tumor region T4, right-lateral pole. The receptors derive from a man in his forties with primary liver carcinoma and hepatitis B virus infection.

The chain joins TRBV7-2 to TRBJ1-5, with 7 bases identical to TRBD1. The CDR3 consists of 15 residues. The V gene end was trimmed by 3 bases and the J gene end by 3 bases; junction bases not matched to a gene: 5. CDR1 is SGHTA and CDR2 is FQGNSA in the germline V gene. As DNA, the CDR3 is TGTGCCAGCAGCTTTTCGAGGGGGCCCAATCAGCCCCAGCATTTT. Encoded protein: CASSFSRGPNQPQHF.

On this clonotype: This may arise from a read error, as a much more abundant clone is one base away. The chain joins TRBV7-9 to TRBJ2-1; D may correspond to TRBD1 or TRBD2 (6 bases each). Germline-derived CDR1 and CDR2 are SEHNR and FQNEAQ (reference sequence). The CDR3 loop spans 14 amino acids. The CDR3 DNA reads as TGTTCCAGCAGCCCCGGAGGAGGGGGAGATGAGCAGTTCTTC. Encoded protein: CSSSPGGGGDEQFF.

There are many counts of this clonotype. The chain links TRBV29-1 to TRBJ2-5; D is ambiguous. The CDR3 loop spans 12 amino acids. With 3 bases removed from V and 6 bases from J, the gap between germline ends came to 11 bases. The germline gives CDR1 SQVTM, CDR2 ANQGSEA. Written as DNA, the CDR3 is TGCAGCGTTGAGGCTTTGGAGAAGACCCAGTACTTC. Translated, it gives CSVEALEKTQYF.

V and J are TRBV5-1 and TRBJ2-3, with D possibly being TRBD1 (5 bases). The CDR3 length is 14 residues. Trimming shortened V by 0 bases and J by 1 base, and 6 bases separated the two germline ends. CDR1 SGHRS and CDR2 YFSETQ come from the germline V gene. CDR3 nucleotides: TGCGCCAGCAGCTTGGCCAGGGGCACAGATACGCAGTATTTT. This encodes CASSLARGTDTQYF.

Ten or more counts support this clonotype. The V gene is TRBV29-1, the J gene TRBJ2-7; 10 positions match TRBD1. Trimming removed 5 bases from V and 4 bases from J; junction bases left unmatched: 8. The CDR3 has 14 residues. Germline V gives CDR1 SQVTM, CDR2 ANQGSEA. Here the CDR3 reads CSVRNRDRGYEQYF. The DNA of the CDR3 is TGCAGCGTTCGAAATCGGGACAGGGGATACGAGCAGTACTTC.

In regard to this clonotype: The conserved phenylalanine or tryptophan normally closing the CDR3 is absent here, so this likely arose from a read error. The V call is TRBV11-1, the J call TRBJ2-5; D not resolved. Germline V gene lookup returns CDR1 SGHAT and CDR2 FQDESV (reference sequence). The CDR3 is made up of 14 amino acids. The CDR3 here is CASSVYGVQETQYL. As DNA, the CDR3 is TGTGCGAGCAGCGTCTATGGGGTCCAAGAGACCCAGTACTTA.

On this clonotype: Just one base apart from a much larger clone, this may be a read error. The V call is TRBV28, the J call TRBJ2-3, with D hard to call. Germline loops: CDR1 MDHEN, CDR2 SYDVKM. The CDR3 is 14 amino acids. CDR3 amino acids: CASSVASRLDMQYF. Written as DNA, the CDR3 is TGTGCCAGCTCGGTAGCTTCCCGGCTCGATATGCAGTATTTT.

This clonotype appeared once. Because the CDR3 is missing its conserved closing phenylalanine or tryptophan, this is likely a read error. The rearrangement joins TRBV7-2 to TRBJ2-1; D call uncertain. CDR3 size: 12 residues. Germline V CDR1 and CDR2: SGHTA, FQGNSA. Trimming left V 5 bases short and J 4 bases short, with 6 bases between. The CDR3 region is CASSLGYNEQFL. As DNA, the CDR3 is TGTGCCAGCAGCCTAGGGTACAATGAGCAGTTCTTA.

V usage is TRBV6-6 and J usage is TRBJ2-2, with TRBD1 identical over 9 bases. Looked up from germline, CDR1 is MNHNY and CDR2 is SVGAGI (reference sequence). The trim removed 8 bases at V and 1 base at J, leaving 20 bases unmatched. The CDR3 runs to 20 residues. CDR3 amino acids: CASDYQTGTGYSRNTGELFF. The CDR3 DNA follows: TGTGCCAGCGATTACCAGACCGGGACAGGGTATTCACGGAACACCGGGGAGCTGTTTTTT.

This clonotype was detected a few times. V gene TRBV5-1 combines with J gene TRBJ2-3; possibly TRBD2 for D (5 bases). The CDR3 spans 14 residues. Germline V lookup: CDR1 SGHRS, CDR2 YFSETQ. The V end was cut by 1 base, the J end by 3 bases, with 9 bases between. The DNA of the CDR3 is TGCGCCAGCAGCTTGTTAGAGGGAACAGATACGCAGTATTTT. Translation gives CASSLLEGTDTQYF.

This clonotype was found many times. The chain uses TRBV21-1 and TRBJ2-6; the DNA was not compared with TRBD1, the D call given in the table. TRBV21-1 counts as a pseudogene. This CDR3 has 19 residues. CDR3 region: CASRPERDRNFSGANVLTF. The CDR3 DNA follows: TGTGCCAGCAGACCTGAACGGGACAGGAACTTCTCTGGGGCCAACGTCCTGACTTTC.

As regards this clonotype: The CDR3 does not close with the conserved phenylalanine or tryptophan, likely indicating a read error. The CDR3 region has the DNA TGTGCCAGCAGTTTATGGACTGGTACTAGCACAGATACGCAGTATCTT. Translated, it gives CASSLWTGTSTDTQYL. The chain carries TRBV28 and TRBJ2-3; D gene ambiguous. Germline V gives CDR1 MDHEN, CDR2 SYDVKM. V lost 0 bases and J 0 bases, leaving 10 bases between the germline ends. The CDR3 extends over 16 amino acids.

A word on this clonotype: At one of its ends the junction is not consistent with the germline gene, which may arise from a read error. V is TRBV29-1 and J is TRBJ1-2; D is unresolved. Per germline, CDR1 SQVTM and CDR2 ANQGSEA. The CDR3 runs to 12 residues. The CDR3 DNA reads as TGCAGCGTTGGAGTTGGCGGATATGGCAACACCTTC. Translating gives CSVGVGGYGNTF.

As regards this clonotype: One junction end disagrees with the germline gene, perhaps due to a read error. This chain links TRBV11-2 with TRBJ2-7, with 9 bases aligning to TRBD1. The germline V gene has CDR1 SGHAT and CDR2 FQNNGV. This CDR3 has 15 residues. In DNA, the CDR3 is TGTGCCAGCAGCTCCACAGGGGGCCGGGGGTACGATCAGTACTTC. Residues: CASSSTGGRGYDQYF. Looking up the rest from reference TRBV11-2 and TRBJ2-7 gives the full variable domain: EAGVAQSPRYKIIEKRQSVAFWCNPISGHATLYWYQQILGQGPKLLIQFQNNGVVDDSQLPKDRFSAERLKGVDSTLKIQPAKLEDSAVYLCASSSTGGRGYDQYFGPGTRLTVT.

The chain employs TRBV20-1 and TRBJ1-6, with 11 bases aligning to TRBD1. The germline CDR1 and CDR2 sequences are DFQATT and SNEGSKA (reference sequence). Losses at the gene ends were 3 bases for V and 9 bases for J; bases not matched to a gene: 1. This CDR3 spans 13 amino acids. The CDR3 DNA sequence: TGCAGTGCTAGGGGACAGGGGGTTTCACCCCTCCACTTT. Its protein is CSARGQGVSPLHF.

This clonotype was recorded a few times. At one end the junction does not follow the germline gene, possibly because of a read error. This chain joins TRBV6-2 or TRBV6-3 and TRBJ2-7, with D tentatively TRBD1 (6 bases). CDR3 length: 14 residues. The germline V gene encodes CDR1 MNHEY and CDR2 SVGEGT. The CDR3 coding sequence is TGTGTCAGCAGAGACCGGGGCAGGGGAGACGAGCAGTACTTC. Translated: CVSRDRGRGDEQYF.

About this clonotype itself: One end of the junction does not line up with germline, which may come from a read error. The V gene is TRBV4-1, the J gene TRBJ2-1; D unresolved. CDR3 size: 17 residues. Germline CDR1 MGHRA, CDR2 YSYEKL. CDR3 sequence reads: CANSHPSGYGALNERFF. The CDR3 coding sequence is TGCGCCAACAGCCACCCCTCTGGCTATGGAGCCCTGAATGAGCGGTTCTTC.

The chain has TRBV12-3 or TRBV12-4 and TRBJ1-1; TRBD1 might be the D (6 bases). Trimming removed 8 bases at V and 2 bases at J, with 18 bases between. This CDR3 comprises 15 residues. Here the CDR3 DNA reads TGTGCCAGCTGTAAAGTGGACAGTCTTAACACTGAAGCTTTCTTT. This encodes CASCKVDSLNTEAFF.

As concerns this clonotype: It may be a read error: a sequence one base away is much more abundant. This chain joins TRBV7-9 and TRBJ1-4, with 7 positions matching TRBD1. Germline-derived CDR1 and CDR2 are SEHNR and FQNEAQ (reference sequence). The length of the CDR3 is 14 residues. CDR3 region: CVRNNRGTNEKLFF. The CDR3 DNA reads TGTGTCAGGAATAACAGGGGAACCAATGAAAAACTGTTTTTT.

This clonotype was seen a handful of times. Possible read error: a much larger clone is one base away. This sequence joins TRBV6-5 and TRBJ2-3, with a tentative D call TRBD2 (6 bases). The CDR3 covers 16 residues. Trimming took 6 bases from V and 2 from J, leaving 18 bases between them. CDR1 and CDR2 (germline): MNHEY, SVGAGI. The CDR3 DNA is TGTGCCAGCAGCTTACAAAACGGAGGGGACACAGATACGCAGTATTTT. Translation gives CASSLQNGGDTDTQYF.

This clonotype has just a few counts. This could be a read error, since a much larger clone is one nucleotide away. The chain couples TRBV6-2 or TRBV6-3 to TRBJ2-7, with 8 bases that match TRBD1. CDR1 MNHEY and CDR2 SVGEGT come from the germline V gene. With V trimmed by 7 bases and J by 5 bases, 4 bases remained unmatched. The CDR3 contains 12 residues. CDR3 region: CASKDRGHEQYF. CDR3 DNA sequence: TGTGCCAGCAAAGACAGGGGCCACGAGCAGTACTTC.

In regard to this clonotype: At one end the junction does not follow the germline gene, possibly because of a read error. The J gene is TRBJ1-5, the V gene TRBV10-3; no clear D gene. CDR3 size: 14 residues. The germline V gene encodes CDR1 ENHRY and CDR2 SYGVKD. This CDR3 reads CAISDSNSNQPQHF. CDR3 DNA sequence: TGTGCCATCAGTGACTCGAATAGCAACCAGCCCCAGCATTTT.

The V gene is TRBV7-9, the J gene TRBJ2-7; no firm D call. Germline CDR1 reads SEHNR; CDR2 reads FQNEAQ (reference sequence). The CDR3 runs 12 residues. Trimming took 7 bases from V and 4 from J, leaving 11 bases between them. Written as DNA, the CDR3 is TGTGCCAGCACCTCTCTTGGATACGAGCAGTACTTC. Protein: CASTSLGYEQYF.

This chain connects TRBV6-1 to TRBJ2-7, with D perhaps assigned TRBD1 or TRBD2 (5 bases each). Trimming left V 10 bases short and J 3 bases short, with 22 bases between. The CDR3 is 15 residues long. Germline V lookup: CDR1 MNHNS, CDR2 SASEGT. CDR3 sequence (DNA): TGTGCCAACAATGAAGAGACTGGGGGTAGCTACGAGCAGTACTTC. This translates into CANNEETGGSYEQYF.

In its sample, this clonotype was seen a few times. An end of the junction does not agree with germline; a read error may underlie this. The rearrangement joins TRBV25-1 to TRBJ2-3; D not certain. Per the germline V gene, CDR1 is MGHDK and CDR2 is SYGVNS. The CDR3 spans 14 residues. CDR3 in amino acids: CASSEFLFTDMQYF. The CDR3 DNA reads TGTGCCAGCAGTGAATTTTTGTTTACAGATATGCAGTATTTT.

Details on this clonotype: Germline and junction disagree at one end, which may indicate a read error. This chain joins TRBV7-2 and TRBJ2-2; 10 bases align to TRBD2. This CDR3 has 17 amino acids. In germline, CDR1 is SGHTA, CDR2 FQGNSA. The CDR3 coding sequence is TGTGCCAGCAGCTTAAGCCCTAGCGGGAGTGGTACCGGGGAGCTGTCTTTT. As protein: CASSLSPSGSGTGELSF.